This T cell receptor (beta chain) appears in the sequencing data of a study of T cells after somatic rescue of genetic block. This CDR3 region has 13 residues. Trimming took 3 bases from V and 4 from J; bases not matched to a gene: 1. CDR1 is SGHTA, CDR2 FQGNSA, per germline. Here immunoSEQ multiplex PCR was the method, and the copy in TCRdb shows in-frame clones only, minus some. The data show over 95,000 clones, about 89% seen once. This receptor was taken from a young woman. The sequencing sample was made of peripheral blood mononuclear cells (PBMCs). The chain combines TRBV7-2 with TRBJ1-1, with 8 positions matching TRBD1. As DNA, the CDR3 is TGTGCCAGCAGCTTCAGGGGGCGCACTGAAGCTTTCTTT. It yields the protein CASSFRGRTEAFF.